The 8 T cell receptor beta chains given below trace back to one sample, sequenced in a study of T cells in Graves' hyperthyroidism and ophthalmopathy. Using RNA transcripts as the source, TCR beta CDR3 regions were amplified. TCR CDR3 regions were first amplified by RT-PCR with HTBI primers. TCRdb re-called the multiplex PCR reads through MiXCR, storing one row per CDR3 protein. The sample contains 450,000 to 500,000 distinct CDR3 sequences, under 25% of which appear only once. The specimen sequenced was blood. Receptors were obtained from a woman between 70 and 85 years old with Graves' ophthalmopathy.

The chain uses TRBV19 and TRBJ2-3, with TRBD1 matching 7 bases. The V gene's germline CDR1 is LNHDA and CDR2 SQIVND (reference sequence). This CDR3 has 15 amino acids. V lost 4 bases, J lost 0 bases, and 4 bases stayed unmatched. The CDR3 spells CASSSTGASTDTQYF. The CDR3 region has the DNA TGTGCCAGTAGTAGTACAGGGGCTAGCACAGATACGCAGTATTTT.

The rearrangement joins TRBV19 to TRBJ2-2; D may be TRBD1 (6 bases). The V end was cut by 5 bases, the J end by 5 bases, with 12 bases between. Germline assignment: CDR1 LNHDA and CDR2 SQIVND (reference sequence). The CDR3 runs 14 residues. CDR3 sequence reads: CASSSYRETGELFF. Written as DNA, the CDR3 is TGTGCCAGTAGTTCATACAGGGAAACCGGGGAGCTGTTTTTT.

This chain uses TRBV10-2 with TRBJ1-5; D is unclear. The V gene's germline CDR1 is WSHSY and CDR2 SAAADI. The CDR3 sequence is 13 residues long. Trimming took off 6 bases at V and 6 bases at J, with 12 bases between the two ends. As DNA, the CDR3 is TGCGCCAGCAGCGCGACTCCAAGTCAGCCCCAGCATTTT. It translates to CASSATPSQPQHF.

This clonotype has a handful of counts. The chain has TRBV6-2 or TRBV6-3 and TRBJ2-1; 9 bases are shared with TRBD2. V lost 0 bases to trimming and J lost 9 bases; unmatched junction nucleotides: 3. The germline gives CDR1 MNHEY, CDR2 SVGEGT. This CDR3 contains 14 residues. The CDR3: CASSYSGTSSEQFF. The CDR3 bases are TGTGCCAGCAGTTACTCCGGGACTAGCAGTGAGCAGTTCTTC.

This clonotype was detected only a few times. V and J are TRBV20-1 and TRBJ2-1, with D possibly TRBD2 on 6 matching bases. Germline CDR1 DFQATT, CDR2 SNEGSKA (reference sequence). The CDR3 loop spans 15 amino acids. With 4 bases removed from V and 2 bases from J, the gap between germline ends came to 15 bases. The CDR3 DNA sequence: TGCAGTGCTACCGGGTCGGGGGAGCCCTACAATGAGCAGTTCTTC. Translating it yields CSATGSGEPYNEQFF.

This clonotype was detected many times. The rearrangement uses TRBV28 and TRBJ2-1, with 11 bases matching TRBD1. CDR1 and CDR2 (germline): MDHEN, SYDVKM. J lost 8 bases, V lost 3 bases, and 6 bases had no gene match. The CDR3 length is 15 residues. DNA for the CDR3: TGTGCCAGCAGTTTCCACGGGACAGGGGGACATGAGCAGTTCTTC. This gives the protein CASSFHGTGGHEQFF. Together with reference TRBV28 and TRBJ2-1, the CDR3 gives the full variable domain: DVKVTQSSRYLVKRTGEKVFLECVQDMDHENMFWYRQDPGLGLRLIYFSYDVKMKEKGDIPEGYSVSREKKERFSLILESASTNQTSMYLCASSFHGTGGHEQFFGPGTRLTVL.

This clonotype was observed a few times. The chain uses TRBV20-1 and TRBJ2-3, with D possibly TRBD1 on 5 matching bases. Germline V lookup: CDR1 DFQATT, CDR2 SNEGSKA (reference sequence). This CDR3 contains 15 residues. Trimming left V 5 bases short and J 0 bases short, with 15 bases between. As DNA, the CDR3 is TGCAGTGCTGTTAACTCCAGGGTTAGCACAGATACGCAGTATTTT. Its translation is CSAVNSRVSTDTQYF.

The sample holds many counts of this clonotype. The chain carries TRBV2 and TRBJ1-1, with 10 bases aligning to TRBD1. After removal of 6 bases from V and 10 bases from J, the junction contained 2 bases not matched to a gene. The length of the CDR3 is 11 residues. Germline CDR1 is SNHLY and CDR2 is FYNNEI. Written as DNA, the CDR3 is TGTGCCAGCAGGAGGACAGGGGGAGCTTTCTTT. It translates to CASRRTGGAFF.